The clone carrying this TCR beta chain was counted once. These data belong to a study of shared clonotypes between healthy human individuals. The CDR3 contains 15 residues. Germline loops: CDR1 SGHNT, CDR2 YENEEA. With 1 base removed from V and 0 bases from J, the gap between germline ends came to 7 bases. Clones were read by immunoSEQ multiplex PCR, and TCRdb kept only the in-frame ones, dropping some. The sample lists over 2 million clones, under 95% seen once, with approximately 0.39% in the top ten. Input material: naive CD4+ T cells from PBMCs. Subset noted: CD45RA+ positively selected. The chain couples TRBV11-3 to TRBJ2-4, with D hard to call. The sequence was collected from a man aged 18 to 29 in good health. Some clones in this sample may be carry-over from other donors' samples. CDR3: CASSLAELAKNIQYF. The CDR3 DNA reads TGTGCCAGCAGCTTAGCTGAACTAGCCAAAAACATTCAGTACTTC.